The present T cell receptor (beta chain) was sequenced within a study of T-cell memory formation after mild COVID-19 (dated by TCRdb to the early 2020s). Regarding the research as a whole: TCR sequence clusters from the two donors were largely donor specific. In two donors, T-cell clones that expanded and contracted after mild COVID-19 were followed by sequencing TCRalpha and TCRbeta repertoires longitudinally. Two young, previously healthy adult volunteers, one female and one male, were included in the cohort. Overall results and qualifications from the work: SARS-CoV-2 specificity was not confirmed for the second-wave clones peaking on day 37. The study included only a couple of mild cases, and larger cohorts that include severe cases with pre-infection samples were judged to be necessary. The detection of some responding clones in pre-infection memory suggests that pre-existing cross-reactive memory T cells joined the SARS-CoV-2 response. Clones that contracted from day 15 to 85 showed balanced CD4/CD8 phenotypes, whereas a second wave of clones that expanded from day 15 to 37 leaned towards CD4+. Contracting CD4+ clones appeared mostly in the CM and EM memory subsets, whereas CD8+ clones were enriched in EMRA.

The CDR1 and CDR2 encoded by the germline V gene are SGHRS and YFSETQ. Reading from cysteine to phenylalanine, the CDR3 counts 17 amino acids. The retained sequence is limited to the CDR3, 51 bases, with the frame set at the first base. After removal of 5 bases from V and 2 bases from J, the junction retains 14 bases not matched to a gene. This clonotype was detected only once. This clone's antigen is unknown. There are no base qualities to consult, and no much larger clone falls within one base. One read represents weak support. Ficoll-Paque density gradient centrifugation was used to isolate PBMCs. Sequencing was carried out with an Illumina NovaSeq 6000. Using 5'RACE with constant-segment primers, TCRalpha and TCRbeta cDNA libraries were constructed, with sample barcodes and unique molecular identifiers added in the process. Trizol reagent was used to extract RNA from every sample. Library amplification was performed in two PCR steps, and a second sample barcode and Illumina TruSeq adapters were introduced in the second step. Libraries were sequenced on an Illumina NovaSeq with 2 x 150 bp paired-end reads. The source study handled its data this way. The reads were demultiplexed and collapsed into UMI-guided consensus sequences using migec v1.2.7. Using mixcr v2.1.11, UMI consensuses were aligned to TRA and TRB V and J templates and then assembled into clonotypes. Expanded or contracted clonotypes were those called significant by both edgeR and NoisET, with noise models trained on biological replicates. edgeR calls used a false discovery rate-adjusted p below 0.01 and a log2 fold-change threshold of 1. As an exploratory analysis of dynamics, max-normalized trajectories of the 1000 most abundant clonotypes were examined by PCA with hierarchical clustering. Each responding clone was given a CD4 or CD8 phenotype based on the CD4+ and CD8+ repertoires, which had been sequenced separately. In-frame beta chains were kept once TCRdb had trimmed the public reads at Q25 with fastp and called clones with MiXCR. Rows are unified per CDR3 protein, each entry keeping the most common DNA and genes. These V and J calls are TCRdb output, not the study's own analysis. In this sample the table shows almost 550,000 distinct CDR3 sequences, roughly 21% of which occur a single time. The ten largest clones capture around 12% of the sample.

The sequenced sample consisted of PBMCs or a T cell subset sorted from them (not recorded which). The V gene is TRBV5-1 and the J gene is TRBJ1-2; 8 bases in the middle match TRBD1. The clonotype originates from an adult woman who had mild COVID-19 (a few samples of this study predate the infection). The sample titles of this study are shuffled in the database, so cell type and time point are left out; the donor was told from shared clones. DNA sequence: TGCGCCAGCAGACTTGCATACCGGGACAGGTTCAACTATGGCTACACCTTC. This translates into CASRLAYRDRFNYGYTF.